The 15 T cell receptor beta chains presented below share a single source sample, sequenced in a study of T cell responses to AZD1222 COVID-19 vaccine. The assay was immunoSEQ multiplex PCR, and TCRdb's table has in-frame clones only and misses some. Of 99,000 or so clones in the sample, about 88% were seen once. The specimen was peripheral blood, collected 28 days after the second AZD1222 dose. Receptor source: an adult who received the AZD1222 COVID-19 vaccine.

This clone was counted once. The V gene is TRBV6-5, the J gene TRBJ1-2; the match to TRBD1 covers 9 bases. Germline V lookup: CDR1 MNHEY, CDR2 SVGAGI. CDR3 size: 14 residues. J was trimmed by 8 bases and V by 5 bases; bases with no gene match: 9. The CDR3 is CASSKQGALIGYTF. CDR3 bases: TGTGCCAGCAGTAAACAGGGGGCGTTGATCGGCTACACCTTC.

The chain uses TRBV5-1 and TRBJ1-6; TRBD1 might be the D (6 bases). CDR1 and CDR2 from the germline V gene are SGHRS and YFSETQ. Between the trimmed V and J ends, which lost 0 bases and 7 bases, there was a span of 17 bases. The CDR3 consists of 17 residues. The CDR3 DNA reads TGCGCCAGCAGCTTGGCCTCTGCGGGACAACCCAATTCACCCCTCCACTTT. It translates to CASSLASAGQPNSPLHF.

CDR3 DNA: TGTGCCAGCGGACAGGGGGCGTTTGGCTACACCTTC. Its translation is CASGQGAFGYTF. The genes are TRBV28 and TRBJ1-2; 11 bases match TRBD1. Trimming removed 8 bases from V and 7 bases from J; junction bases left unmatched: 3. The germline V gene has CDR1 MDHEN and CDR2 SYDVKM. The CDR3 extends over 12 amino acids.

The chain recombines TRBV15 with TRBJ2-4; TRBD1 matches at 8 bases. With 4 bases clipped from V and 6 bases from J, the junction kept 11 bases outside the gene matches. CDR3 size: 16 residues. CDR1 and CDR2 from the germline V gene are LNHNV and YYDKDF (reference sequence). The CDR3: CATSTGDRGSVNIQYF. DNA for the CDR3: TGTGCCACCAGCACTGGCGACAGGGGATCCGTAAACATTCAGTACTTC.

The rearrangement links TRBV12-3 or TRBV12-4 to TRBJ2-7; 7 nucleotides match TRBD2. V shed 8 bases and J 3 bases; nucleotides not matched to a gene: 7. This CDR3 has 13 residues. DNA for the CDR3: TGTGCCAGCCAACTTGGGGAGGGCTACGAGCAGTACTTC. Translating gives CASQLGEGYEQYF.

The genes are TRBV5-6 and TRBJ1-6; perhaps TRBD1 as D (6 bases). The CDR3 runs to 15 residues. Germline V gene sequence: CDR1 SGHDT, CDR2 YYEEEE. V was pared by 1 base and J by 9 bases, with 14 bases between. The CDR3, as DNA: TGTGCCAGCAGCTTGAAGCGGGGGGCGAGTTCACCCCTCCACTTT. Residues: CASSLKRGASSPLHF. Filled out from reference TRBV5-6 and TRBJ1-6, the complete variable domain reads DAGVTQSPTHLIKTRGQQVTLRCSPKSGHDTVSWYQQALGQGPQFIFQYYEEEERQRGNFPDRFSGHQFPNYSSELNVNALLLGDSALYLCASSLKRGASSPLHFGNGTRLTVT.

This chain connects TRBV6-2 or TRBV6-3 to TRBJ2-1, with D perhaps TRBD1 (5 bases). The CDR3 extends over 16 amino acids. The V end was cut by 2 bases, the J end by 0 bases, with 11 bases between. Germline loops: CDR1 MNHEY, CDR2 SVGEGT. The CDR3 loop is CASSYQGFSSYNEQFF. The CDR3 DNA reads TGTGCCAGCAGTTACCAGGGATTTAGCTCCTACAATGAGCAGTTCTTC.

The chain couples TRBV9 to TRBJ2-5, with D unresolved. Germline values: CDR1 SGDLS, CDR2 YYNGEE. This CDR3 is built from 13 residues. V was pared by 3 bases and J by 4 bases, with 10 bases between. The CDR3 here is CASSAPGSETQYF. The CDR3 coding sequence is TGTGCCAGCAGCGCACCCGGCTCAGAGACCCAGTACTTC. Complete variable domain (other parts from reference TRBV9 and TRBJ2-5): DSGVTQTPKHLITATGQRVTLRCSPRSGDLSVYWYQQSLDQGLQFLIQYYNGEERAKGNILERFSAQQFPDLHSELNLSSLELGDSALYFCASSAPGSETQYFGPGTRLLVL.

The V call is TRBV10-1, the J call TRBJ2-3, with 14 bases matching TRBD2. Losses at the gene ends were 4 bases for V and 0 bases for J; bases not matched to a gene: 3. This CDR3 region has 17 residues. CDR1 and CDR2 from the germline V gene are WNHNN and SYGVQD (reference sequence). The CDR3 here is CASSGLAGGTSTDTQYF. The CDR3 DNA sequence: TGCGCCAGCAGTGGACTAGCGGGAGGGACTAGCACAGATACGCAGTATTTT.

This clone was observed a few times. The V and J genes are TRBV2 and TRBJ2-7; TRBD2 might be the D (6 bases). CDR3 length: 13 residues. The ends were cut back, 8 bases at V and 0 bases at J, with 11 bases in the middle. Germline values: CDR1 SNHLY, CDR2 FYNNEI. This CDR3 reads CASGGWGSYEQYF. Here the CDR3 DNA reads TGTGCCAGCGGAGGGTGGGGCTCCTACGAGCAGTACTTC.

This chain uses TRBV20-1 with TRBJ1-1; the D is unclear. The CDR3 extends over 11 amino acids. Germline assignment: CDR1 DFQATT and CDR2 SNEGSKA (reference sequence). In DNA form, the CDR3 reads TGCACCGGGAGAAGGAACACTGAAGCTTTCTTT. Its protein product is CTGRRNTEAFF.

This chain connects TRBV19 to TRBJ2-1; 10 bases are shared with TRBD2. With 6 bases clipped from V and 7 bases from J, the junction kept 15 bases outside the gene matches. Germline assignment: CDR1 LNHDA and CDR2 SQIVND (reference sequence). The CDR3 spans 17 residues. CDR3 loop: CASRNPKAGGPVNEQFF. As DNA, the CDR3 is TGTGCCAGTAGAAACCCGAAAGCGGGAGGGCCAGTAAATGAGCAGTTCTTC.

This clone came up a few times. The V and J genes are TRBV12-3 or TRBV12-4 and TRBJ1-6; D perhaps matches TRBD1 (5 bases). This CDR3 has 13 amino acids. V was shortened by 7 bases and J by 10 bases, with 14 bases between the two germline ends. As DNA, the CDR3 is TGTGCCAGCACCGGGACTCCTAGCTCACCCCTCCACTTT. This sequence encodes CASTGTPSSPLHF.

V usage is TRBV28 and J usage is TRBJ1-2; D unresolved. Trimming left V 2 bases short and J 4 bases short, with 5 bases between. This CDR3 has 12 amino acids. Per the germline V gene, CDR1 is MDHEN and CDR2 is SYDVKM. CDR3 amino acids: CASSLVSYGYTF. The CDR3 region has the DNA TGTGCCAGCAGTTTAGTATCCTATGGCTACACCTTC.

The chain links TRBV11-2 to TRBJ2-7, with D maybe TRBD2 (6 bases). V was shortened by 4 bases and J by 7 bases, with 11 bases between the two germline ends. This CDR3 comprises 12 residues. Germline V gene data show CDR1 as SGHAT and CDR2 as FQNNGV. DNA of the CDR3: TGTGCCAGCAGCTCGGACGGAGGGGAGCAGTACTTC. Its translation: CASSSDGGEQYF.